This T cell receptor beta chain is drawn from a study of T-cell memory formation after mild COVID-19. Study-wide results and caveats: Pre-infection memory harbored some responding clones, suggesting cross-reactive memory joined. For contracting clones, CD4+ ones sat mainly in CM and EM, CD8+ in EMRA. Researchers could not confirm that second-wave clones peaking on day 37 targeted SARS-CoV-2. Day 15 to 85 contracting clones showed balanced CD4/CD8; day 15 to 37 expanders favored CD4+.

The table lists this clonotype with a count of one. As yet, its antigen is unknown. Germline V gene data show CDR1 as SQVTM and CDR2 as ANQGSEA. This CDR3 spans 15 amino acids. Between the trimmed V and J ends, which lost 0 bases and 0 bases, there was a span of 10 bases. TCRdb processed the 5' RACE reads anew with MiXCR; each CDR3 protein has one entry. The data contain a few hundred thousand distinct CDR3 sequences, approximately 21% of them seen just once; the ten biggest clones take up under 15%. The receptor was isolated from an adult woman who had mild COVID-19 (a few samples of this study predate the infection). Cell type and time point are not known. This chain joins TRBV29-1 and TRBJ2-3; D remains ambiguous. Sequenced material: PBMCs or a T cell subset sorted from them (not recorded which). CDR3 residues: CSVEDRRQSTDTQYF. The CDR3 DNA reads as TGCAGCGTTGAAGATCGGCGCCAGAGCACAGATACGCAGTATTTT.